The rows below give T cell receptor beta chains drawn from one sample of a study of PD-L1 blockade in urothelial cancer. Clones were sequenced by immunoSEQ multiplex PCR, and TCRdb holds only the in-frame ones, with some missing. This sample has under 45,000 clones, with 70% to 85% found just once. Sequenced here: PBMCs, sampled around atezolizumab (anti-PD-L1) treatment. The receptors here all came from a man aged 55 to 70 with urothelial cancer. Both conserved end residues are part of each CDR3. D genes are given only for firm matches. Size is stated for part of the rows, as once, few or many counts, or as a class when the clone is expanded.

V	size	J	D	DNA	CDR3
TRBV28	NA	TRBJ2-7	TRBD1	TGTGCCAGCAGTGGGATGGGGACAGGGAGCTACGAGCAGTACTTC	CASSGMGTGSYEQYF
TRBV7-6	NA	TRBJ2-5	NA	TGTGCCAGCAGCTTAGCGTACCAGCGGCAAGAGACCCAGTACTTC	CASSLAYQRQETQYF
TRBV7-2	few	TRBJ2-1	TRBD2	TGTGCCAGCAGCTCAGTCGCTAGCGGGGGGTACTACAATGAGCAGTTCTTC	CASSSVASGGYYNEQFF
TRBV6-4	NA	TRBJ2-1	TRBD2	TGTGCCAGCAGTGACTCGGGGACTAGCGTAAACAATGAGCAGTTCTTC	CASSDSGTSVNNEQFF
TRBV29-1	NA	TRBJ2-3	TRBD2	TGCAGCGTTGACGTGGCTAGCGGGGGGCCGGCCGTGGGCCGGGATGAAGCGTTGACAGATACGCAGTATTTT	CSVDVASGGPAVGRDEALTDTQYF
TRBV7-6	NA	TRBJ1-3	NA	TGTGCCAGCAGCCCCGTAGGGGGCTCTGGAAACACCATATATTTT	CASSPVGGSGNTIYF
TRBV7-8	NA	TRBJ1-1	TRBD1	TGTGCCAGCAGCTCGTCCGGGACAGGGAATAGTGGAGCTTTCTTT	CASSSSGTGNSGAFF
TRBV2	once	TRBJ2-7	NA	TGTGCCAGCACCCCCGACAGGAGCCTCTTGAGTGGCGAGCAGTACTTC	CASTPDRSLLSGEQYF
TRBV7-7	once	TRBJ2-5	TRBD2	TGTGCTAGCACGGGACTAGCGGGGGGTGAGGAGACCCAGTACTTC	CASTGLAGGEETQYF
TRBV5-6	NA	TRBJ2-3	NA	TGTGCCAGCAGCCCCCAGGGCGGGGCTAGCACAGATACGCAGTATTTT	CASSPQGGASTDTQYF
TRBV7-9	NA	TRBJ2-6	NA	TGTGCCAGCAGCTTATTTCTCCCTGGGGCCAACGTCCTGACTTTC	CASSLFLPGANVLTF
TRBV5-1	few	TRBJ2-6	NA	TGCGCCAGCAGCGGGGGACTGGATGACTCTGGGGCCAACGTCCTGACTTTC	CASSGGLDDSGANVLTF
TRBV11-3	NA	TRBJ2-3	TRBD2	TGTGCCAGCAGCCGCGGGGGAATGGGGAACACAGATACGCAGTATTTT	CASSRGGMGNTDTQYF
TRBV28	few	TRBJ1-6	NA	TGTGCCAGTGTAGGGGCAGGCCATCGTAATTCACCCCTCCACTTT	CASVGAGHRNSPLHF
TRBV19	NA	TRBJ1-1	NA	TGTGCCAGTAGTATCTTCATAGACTGGTCAAGCACTGAAGCTTTCTTT	CASSIFIDWSSTEAFF
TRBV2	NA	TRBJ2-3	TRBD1	TGTGCCAGCAGCGCCGGGACAGGGTTCACAGATACGCAGTATTTT	CASSAGTGFTDTQYF
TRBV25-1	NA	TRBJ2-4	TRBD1	TGTGCCAGCAGTGAATCACCGACAGGGCTAGCCAAAAACATTCAGTACTTC	CASSESPTGLAKNIQYF
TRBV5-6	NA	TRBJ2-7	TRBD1	TGTGCCAGCAGCTTCCGGGGACAGGGGAAACACGAGCAGTACTTC	CASSFRGQGKHEQYF
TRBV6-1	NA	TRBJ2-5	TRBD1	TGTGCCAGCAGTGAATCCGGGACAGGGCGTCGGACCCAGTACTTC	CASSESGTGRRTQYF
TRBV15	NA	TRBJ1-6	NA	TGTGCCACCAGCAGGGGGCAGGGACTGAATAATTCACCCCTCCACTTT	CATSRGQGLNNSPLHF
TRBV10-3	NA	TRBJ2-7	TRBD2	TGTGCCATCAGTGAAGCTAGCGGGGGGGCTCTCTCGAGCTCCTACGAGCAGTACTTC	CAISEASGGALSSSYEQYF
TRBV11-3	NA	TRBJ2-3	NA	TGTGCCAGCAGCTTAGATGCTATGACAGATACGCAGTATTTT	CASSLDAMTDTQYF
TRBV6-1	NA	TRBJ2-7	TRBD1	TGTGCCAGCAGAGAGACAGGGGAGGTCGAGCAGTACTTC	CASRETGEVEQYF
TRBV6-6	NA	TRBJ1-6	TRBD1	TGTGCCAGCAGTCAGGGACAGCTTAATTCACCCCTCCACTTT	CASSQGQLNSPLHF
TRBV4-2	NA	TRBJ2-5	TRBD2	TGTGCCAGCAGCCAAGGGACTAGCGTCGCAGAGACCCAGTACTTC	CASSQGTSVAETQYF
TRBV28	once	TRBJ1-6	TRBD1	TGTGCCAGCAGTTTGGGTCAGGGGGTTCTTAATTCACCCCTCCACTTT	CASSLGQGVLNSPLHF
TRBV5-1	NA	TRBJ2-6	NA	TGCGCCAGCAGCTTGGCGACAGGTGGGAACTCTGGGGCCAACGTCCTGACTTTC	CASSLATGGNSGANVLTF
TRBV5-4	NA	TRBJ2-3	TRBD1	TGTGCCAGCAGCTTAGACAGGGGTACAGATACGCAGTATTTT	CASSLDRGTDTQYF
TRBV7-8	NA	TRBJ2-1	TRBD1	TGTGCCAGCAGATTGTCCACTGGCCGGACAGGGGTATACAATGAGCAGTTCTTC	CASRLSTGRTGVYNEQFF
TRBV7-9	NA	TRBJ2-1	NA	TGTGCCAGCAGCCCCCCTATGGATGAGCAGTTCTTC	CASSPPMDEQFF
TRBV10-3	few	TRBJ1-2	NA	TGTGCCATCAGTCTCACTAATCAGGAGGCTGGCTACACCTTC	CAISLTNQEAGYTF
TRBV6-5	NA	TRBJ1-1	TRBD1	TGTGCCAGCAGTTACGCCGGGACAGGGGTATTCGCTTTCTTT	CASSYAGTGVFAFF
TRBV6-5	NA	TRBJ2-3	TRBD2	TGTGCCAGCAGTTCCTATAGCGGGGGCTCTGGAGATACGCAGTATTTT	CASSSYSGGSGDTQYF
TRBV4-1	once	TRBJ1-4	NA	TGCGCCAGCAGCCAAGATATAACAAATGAAAAACTGTTTTTT	CASSQDITNEKLFF
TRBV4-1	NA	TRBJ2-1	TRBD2	TGCGCCAGCAGCCAAAGGGAATGGGCCAGCGGGGGGGCCGCCTACAATGAGCAGTTCTTC	CASSQREWASGGAAYNEQFF
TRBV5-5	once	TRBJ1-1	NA	TGTGCCAGCAGCCGGGACTACACTGAAGCTTTCTTT	CASSRDYTEAFF
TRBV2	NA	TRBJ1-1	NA	TGTGCCAGCAGTGGCGGGGGAACACTGAACACTGAAGCTTTCTTT	CASSGGGTLNTEAFF
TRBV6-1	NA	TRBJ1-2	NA	TGTGCCAGCAGTGAATATAGGCAGGGAAACTATGGCTACACCTTC	CASSEYRQGNYGYTF
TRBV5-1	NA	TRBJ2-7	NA	TGCGCCAGCAGCCTAACTCGGGATTCCGAGCAGTACTTC	CASSLTRDSEQYF
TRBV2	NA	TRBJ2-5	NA	TGTGCCAGCAAGGATCAGGGGGGACCTCAAAGGGAGGAGACCCAGTACTTC	CASKDQGGPQREETQYF
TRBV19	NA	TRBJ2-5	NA	TGTGCCAGTAACCCCGGGGGGACACCAGAGACCCAGTACTTC	CASNPGGTPETQYF
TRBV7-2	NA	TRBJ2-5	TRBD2	TGTGCCAGCAGCCGAAGGACTAGCGGGGGGTCGACCCAGTACTTC	CASSRRTSGGSTQYF
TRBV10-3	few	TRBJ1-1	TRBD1	TGTGCCATCAGTGAGCCCAACAGGGGCACTGAAGCTTTCTTT	CAISEPNRGTEAFF
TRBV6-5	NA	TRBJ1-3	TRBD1	TGTGCCAGCAGTCGGACAGGGGGCGGAAACACCATATATTTT	CASSRTGGGNTIYF
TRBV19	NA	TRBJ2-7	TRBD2	TGTGCCAGTAGTGCAAGAGGGGAGGGCGAGCAGTACTTC	CASSARGEGEQYF
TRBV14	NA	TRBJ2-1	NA	TGTGCCAGCAGCCCCATCTCGAACACCCTTTCATACAATGAGCAGTTCTTC	CASSPISNTLSYNEQFF
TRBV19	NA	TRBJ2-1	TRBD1	TGTGCCAGTAGTGGGACAGACTACAATGAGCAGTTCTTC	CASSGTDYNEQFF
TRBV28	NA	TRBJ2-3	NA	TGTGCCAGCAGCGGGGACTCGAGCACAGATACGCAGTATTTT	CASSGDSSTDTQYF
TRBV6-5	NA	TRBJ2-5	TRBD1	TGTGCCAGCAGCCCATCGGGACAGGGCGCGGAGACCCAGTACTTC	CASSPSGQGAETQYF
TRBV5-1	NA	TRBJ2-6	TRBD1	TGCGCCAGCAGCTTGGACAGGGGGCCCGGGGCCAACGTCCTGACTTTC	CASSLDRGPGANVLTF
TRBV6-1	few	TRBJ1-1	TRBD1	TGTGCCAGCAGCGAGCCCGGGACAGGGAAGCCTGAAGCTTTCTTT	CASSEPGTGKPEAFF
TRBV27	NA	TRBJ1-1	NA	TGTGCCAGCAGTTTATCGAGGAACACTGAAGCTTTCTTT	CASSLSRNTEAFF
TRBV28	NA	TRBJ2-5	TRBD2	TGTGCCAGCAGTTCACCCTTCGGGACTAGCGGGCAAGAGACCCAGTACTTC	CASSSPFGTSGQETQYF
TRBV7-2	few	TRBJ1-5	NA	TGTGCCAGCAGCTTAGACTCTTTCGGCAATCAGCCCCAGCATTTT	CASSLDSFGNQPQHF
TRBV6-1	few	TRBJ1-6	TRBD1	TGTGCCAGCAGTCCCGGGACAGGGGTTGGGCCCCTCCACTTT	CASSPGTGVGPLHF
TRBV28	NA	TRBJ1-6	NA	TGTGCCAGCAGAGAGGGGGGAGGGAGTTATAATTCACCCCTCCACTTT	CASREGGGSYNSPLHF
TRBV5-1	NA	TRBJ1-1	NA	TGCGCCAGCAGCCGGGATTACGGAATGAACACTGAAGCTTTCTTT	CASSRDYGMNTEAFF
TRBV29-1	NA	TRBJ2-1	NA	TGCAGCGTTGCTACCCTATCCTACAATGAGCAGTTCTTC	CSVATLSYNEQFF
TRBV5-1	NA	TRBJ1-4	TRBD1	TGCGCCAGCAGCCCTGACAGGGGGCAAGAAAAACTGTTTTTT	CASSPDRGQEKLFF
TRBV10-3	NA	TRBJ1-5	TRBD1	TGTGCCATCAGTGATTTGGGGACAGCTCTCAAAGGCGGTCAGCCCCAGCATTTT	CAISDLGTALKGGQPQHF